The 23 T cell receptor beta chains presented below share a single source sample, sequenced in a study of beta chain features in type 1 diabetes. Findings and limits, study-wide: In every one of the four CD4+ subsets, TCRB CDR3s were moderately but significantly shorter in Type 1 diabetes patients.

The study reverse transcribed the entire isolated RNA, so it sequenced expressed TCRB transcripts. Using immunoSEQ multiplex PCR, the repertoire was profiled, and TCRdb retains in-frame clones only, with some absent. The data contain hundreds of thousands of clones, over 13% of them singletons. Their target antigens are unknown. Sample: naive CD4+ T cells from blood. The receptors were gathered from a man aged 18 to 30 with type 1 diabetes.

V usage is TRBV18 and J usage is TRBJ2-3; D call uncertain. V lost 4 bases and J lost 0, with 5 bases in between. CDR1 is KGHSH, CDR2 LQKENI, per germline. This CDR3 comprises 13 residues. The CDR3 spells CASSLRSTDTQYF. The CDR3 DNA follows: TGTGCCAGCTCACTCCGAAGCACAGATACGCAGTATTTT.

There are a few counts of this clone. The CDR3 protein is CAWGTSGSNEQFF. The CDR3 region has the DNA TGTGCCTGGGGGACTAGCGGGAGTAATGAGCAGTTCTTC. The chain employs TRBV30 and TRBJ2-1; 14 nucleotides match TRBD2. Germline loops: CDR1 GTSNPN, CDR2 SVGIG (reference sequence). This CDR3 has 13 residues. V shed 5 bases, J shed 7 bases, and the junction held 1 base outside the gene matches.

There are a few counts of this clone. The genes are TRBV4-2 and TRBJ1-6; D remains unclear. CDR3 length: 16 residues. Trimming removed 0 bases from V and 8 bases from J, with 14 bases in between. Germline assignment: CDR1 LGHNA and CDR2 YNFKEQ. The CDR3 bases are TGTGCCAGCAGCCAAGAATATAAAGGCAGTCATTCACCCCTCCACTTT. Encoded protein: CASSQEYKGSHSPLHF.

The chain couples TRBV9 to TRBJ2-1; 8 nucleotides match TRBD2. This CDR3 is built from 14 residues. After removal of 0 bases from V and 8 bases from J, the junction contained 4 bases not matched to a gene. Germline V gene data show CDR1 as SGDLS and CDR2 as YYNGEE. DNA for the CDR3: TGTGCCAGCAGCGTAGCGGGGGGGGACCATGAGCAGTTCTTC. It encodes CASSVAGGDHEQFF.

This clone appeared a few times. As DNA, the CDR3 is TGTGCCAGCAGACACGGCGACAGGGCTGGGAATCAGCCCCAGCATTTT. As protein: CASRHGDRAGNQPQHF. The chain joins TRBV28 to TRBJ1-5; 7 bases align to TRBD1. V trimming: 6 bases; J trimming: 4 bases; junction bases outside the gene matches: 12. Germline-derived CDR1 and CDR2 are MDHEN and SYDVKM. The CDR3 consists of 16 residues.

The rearrangement uses TRBV11-2 and TRBJ2-5, with TRBD2 identical over 10 bases. Germline V CDR1 and CDR2: SGHAT, FQNNGV. Losses at the gene ends were 5 bases for V and 1 base for J; bases not matched to a gene: 10. This CDR3 spans 17 amino acids. The CDR3 DNA is TGTGCCAGCAGCAGGATGATAGCGGGGGGACGCCAAGAGACCCAGTACTTC. Protein product: CASSRMIAGGRQETQYF.

This clone was seen a few times. Different DNA sequences within this sample yield the same CDR3. The chain links TRBV28 to TRBJ1-1; TRBD1 matches 8 bases. The CDR3 totals 14 residues. Unmatched junction bases numbered 3, after V lost 4 bases and J lost 2 bases. Germline lookup yields CDR1 MDHEN and CDR2 SYDVKM. CDR3 sequence reads: CASSSGQGNTEAFF. CDR3 sequence (DNA): TGTGCCAGCAGTTCCGGACAGGGAAACACTGAAGCTTTCTTT. Using reference TRBV28 and TRBJ1-1 for the parts outside the CDR3, the full variable domain is DVKVTQSSRYLVKRTGEKVFLECVQDMDHENMFWYRQDPGLGLRLIYFSYDVKMKEKGDIPEGYSVSREKKERFSLILESASTNQTSMYLCASSSGQGNTEAFFGQGTRLTVV.

This clone was recorded a few times. The V call is TRBV19, the J call TRBJ2-1; D ambiguous. Trimming stripped 4 bases from V and 0 bases from J, with 10 bases between. This CDR3 has 15 residues. The germline CDR1 and CDR2 sequences are LNHDA and SQIVND (reference sequence). The DNA of the CDR3 is TGTGCCAGTAGTACCGACACCGGCTCCTACAATGAGCAGTTCTTC. Translated, it gives CASSTDTGSYNEQFF.

V and J are TRBV6-1 and TRBJ2-3; no clear D gene. CDR1 and CDR2 (germline): MNHNS, SASEGT. Trimming took off 1 base at V and 7 bases at J, with 3 bases between the two ends. The CDR3 spans 11 residues. The CDR3 spells CASSEGYTQYF. Here the CDR3 DNA reads TGTGCCAGCAGTGAAGGCTATACGCAGTATTTT.

This clone was observed a handful of times. V is TRBV6-1 and J is TRBJ1-1; TRBD1 agrees at 7 bases. CDR3 length equals 15 residues. Unmatched junction bases numbered 10, after V lost 6 bases and J lost 3 bases. The germline V gene has CDR1 MNHNS and CDR2 SASEGT. The CDR3 DNA reads as TGTGCCAGCAGCTTCCTACAGGGGACCGACACTGAAGCTTTCTTT. Its translation: CASSFLQGTDTEAFF.

The chain couples TRBV15 to TRBJ1-4, with D possibly TRBD1 on 6 matching bases. This CDR3 contains 14 residues. The V end was cut by 0 bases, the J end by 6 bases, with 8 bases between. Germline-derived CDR1 and CDR2 are LNHNV and YYDKDF (reference sequence). In nucleotides, the CDR3 is TGTGCCACCAGCAGAGACAGGGGCGATGAAAAACTGTTTTTT. It translates to CATSRDRGDEKLFF. Together with reference TRBV15 and TRBJ1-4, the CDR3 gives the full variable domain: DAMVIQNPRYQVTQFGKPVTLSCSQTLNHNVMYWYQQKSSQAPKLLFHYYDKDFNNEADTPDNFQSRRPNTSFCFLDIRSPGLGDTAMYLCATSRDRGDEKLFFGSGTQLSVL.

The chain employs TRBV29-1 and TRBJ1-4; D call uncertain. The CDR3 has 13 residues. V lost 7 bases to trimming and J lost 5 bases, with 14 bases between them. Germline V gives CDR1 SQVTM, CDR2 ANQGSEA. The CDR3 nucleotides are TGCAGCGCGTACCGGGATCTAAATGAAAAACTGTTTTTT. Its translation is CSAYRDLNEKLFF. The complete variable domain, with remaining parts taken from reference TRBV29-1 and TRBJ1-4, reads SAVISQKPSRDICQRGTSLTIQCQVDSQVTMMFWYRQQPGQSLTLIATANQGSEATYESGFVIDKFPISRPNLTFSTLTVSNMSPEDSSIYLCSAYRDLNEKLFFGSGTQLSVL.

The CDR3 here is CASSRELSSYEQYF. The CDR3 nucleotides read TGTGCCAGCAGTAGGGAGTTGTCATCCTACGAGCAGTACTTC. This chain uses TRBV28 with TRBJ2-7, with D perhaps TRBD2 (5 bases). CDR1 MDHEN and CDR2 SYDVKM come from the germline V gene. This CDR3 is built from 14 residues. Trimming pared 5 bases from V and 1 base from J, leaving 12 bases between.

V usage is TRBV25-1 and J usage is TRBJ1-3; D not resolved. The germline CDR1 and CDR2 sequences are MGHDK and SYGVNS. The V and J ends lost 4 bases and 2 bases respectively, with 6 bases between them. The CDR3 extends over 13 amino acids. The CDR3 here is CASSAGPGNTIYF. DNA of the CDR3: TGTGCCAGCAGTGCAGGACCTGGAAACACCATATATTTT.

J is TRBJ2-7 and V is TRBV6-5; TRBD1 matches 8 bases. Germline V gene lookup returns CDR1 MNHEY and CDR2 SVGAGI. CDR3 size: 14 residues. Losses at the gene ends were 5 bases for V and 5 bases for J; bases not matched to a gene: 8. The CDR3 DNA reads TGTGCCAGCAGTACGGCAGGGGGCTTGGACGAGCAGTACTTC. Translating gives CASSTAGGLDEQYF.

The V call is TRBV12-5, the J call TRBJ2-1, with 9 bases fitting TRBD2. The V gene's germline CDR1 is LGHNT and CDR2 FRNRAP. CDR3 length equals 17 residues. V lost 5 bases to trimming and J lost 0 bases; unmatched junction nucleotides: 8. The CDR3 is CASGPRGSGSSYNEQFF. CDR3 DNA sequence: TGTGCTAGTGGTCCCAGGGGTAGCGGGAGCTCCTACAATGAGCAGTTCTTC.

V is TRBV5-1 and J is TRBJ2-5, with 9 bases fitting TRBD1. Germline V gives CDR1 SGHRS, CDR2 YFSETQ. The CDR3 length is 14 residues. V lost 5 bases and J lost 4; bases outside the gene matches: 6. Here the CDR3 DNA reads TGCGCCAGCAGTTCGACAGGGGGTCGAGAGACCCAGTACTTC. This codes for CASSSTGGRETQYF.

This clone was observed a few times. The V gene is TRBV5-1, the J gene TRBJ1-2; D is unresolved. The germline V gene has CDR1 SGHRS and CDR2 YFSETQ. The CDR3 is 11 residues long. The V end lost 4 bases, the J end lost 8 bases, and 9 bases lay between the germline ends. CDR3 DNA: TGCGCCAGCAGCGACGAAGGCGGCTACACCTTC. Translation: CASSDEGGYTF.

This clone was recorded a few times. The V call is TRBV7-2, the J call TRBJ2-1; TRBD2 matches 9 bases. The CDR3 runs 15 residues. V dropped 5 bases and J dropped 3; count of bases not matched to a gene: 5. CDR1 is SGHTA and CDR2 is FQGNSA in the germline V gene. The CDR3: CASSVTSGYYNEQFF. In DNA form, the CDR3 reads TGTGCCAGCAGCGTGACTAGCGGATACTACAATGAGCAGTTCTTC.

This clone was observed a handful of times. The V call is TRBV5-6, the J call TRBJ2-1, with 7 bases aligning to TRBD2. Trimming cost V 0 bases and J 4 bases; bases outside gene matches: 7. Germline CDR1 SGHDT, CDR2 YYEEEE. The CDR3 totals 16 residues. CDR3 nucleotides: TGTGCCAGCAGCTTGGACCTAGCGGTGGGGTACAATGAGCAGTTCTTC. The encoded protein is CASSLDLAVGYNEQFF.

This clone was observed a few times. The chain employs TRBV6-5 and TRBJ2-2; D unresolved. With 6 bases removed from V and 8 bases from J, the gap between germline ends came to 10 bases. The CDR3 runs to 12 residues. Per germline, CDR1 MNHEY and CDR2 SVGAGI. The CDR3 DNA reads as TGTGCCAGCAGACCCCTGGTAGGGGAGCTGTTTTTT. It translates to CASRPLVGELFF.

This clone was counted a few times. V gene TRBV6-6 combines with J gene TRBJ2-5, with unresolved D. This CDR3 is built from 16 residues. Trimming cost V 7 bases and J 2 bases, with 20 bases left between them. Germline V gene sequence: CDR1 MNHNY, CDR2 SVGAGI (reference sequence). This CDR3 is CASMPRLRTRQETQYF. CDR3 DNA: TGTGCCAGCATGCCCCGCCTGCGAACCAGACAAGAGACCCAGTACTTC.

The chain carries TRBV19 and TRBJ2-1; no reliable D call. The CDR3 covers 13 residues. The germline CDR1 and CDR2 sequences are LNHDA and SQIVND (reference sequence). V lost 0 bases and J lost 15, with 15 bases in between. CDR3 amino acids: CASSIEGRRYRFF. For the CDR3, the DNA is TGTGCCAGTAGTATAGAGGGTAGACGTTATCGGTTCTTC. The full variable domain, in which reference TRBV19 and TRBJ2-1 provide the parts outside the CDR3, is DGGITQSPKYLFRKEGQNVTLSCEQNLNHDAMYWYRQDPGQGLRLIYYSQIVNDFQKGDIAEGYSVSREKKESFPLTVTSAQKNPTAFYLCASSIEGRRYRFFGPGTRLTVL.